This is a list of T cell receptor beta chains from one sample in a study of blood T cells in healthy people across ages. TCRdb analysed the 5' RACE reads with MiXCR anew, one entry per CDR3 protein. The repertoire holds fewer than 2,000,000 distinct CDR3 sequences, with roughly 30% as singletons. The sample was blood. The receptors here all came from a woman in her twenties or thirties in good health. Both conserved end residues are part of each CDR3. D genes are given only for firm matches. Part of the rows lack a size; the others show once, few, many or a class for expanded clones.

v_gene: TRBV6-2/TRBV6-3
d_gene: TRBD1
abundance: .
j_gene: TRBJ2-7
CDR3nt: TGTGCCAGCAGTTCTGACAGGGATGGCGAGCAGTACTTC
CDR3aa: CASSSDRDGEQYF

v_gene: TRBV7-9
d_gene: TRBD1
abundance: .
j_gene: TRBJ1-2
CDR3nt: TGTGCCAGCAGCTTAGGGACCGGACAGGGGGACTATGGCTACACCTTC
CDR3aa: CASSLGTGQGDYGYTF

v_gene: TRBV6-6
d_gene: TRBD1
abundance: .
j_gene: TRBJ1-1
CDR3nt: TGTGCCAACAGTCTTACCCAACAGGGGATAACTGAAGCTTTCTTT
CDR3aa: CANSLTQQGITEAFF

v_gene: TRBV28
d_gene: .
abundance: many
j_gene: TRBJ2-7
CDR3nt: TGTGCCAGCAGGCAGGGGCCCTACGAGCAGTACTTC
CDR3aa: CASRQGPYEQYF

v_gene: TRBV20-1
d_gene: .
abundance: .
j_gene: TRBJ2-7
CDR3nt: TGCAGTGCTAGAGATCCTTGGACTGGCGGGACCCCCTCCTACGAGCAGTACTTC
CDR3aa: CSARDPWTGGTPSYEQYF

v_gene: TRBV4-1
d_gene: TRBD1
abundance: few
j_gene: TRBJ2-5
CDR3nt: TGCGCCAGCAGCCAGGGACAGGGGACGGAGGCCCAGTACTTC
CDR3aa: CASSQGQGTEAQYF

v_gene: TRBV9
d_gene: TRBD2
abundance: .
j_gene: TRBJ2-3
CDR3nt: TGTGCCAGCAGCCTTGAGGGACTAGCGGGAACAGATACGCAGTATTTT
CDR3aa: CASSLEGLAGTDTQYF

v_gene: TRBV6-2/TRBV6-3
d_gene: .
abundance: many
j_gene: TRBJ2-1
CDR3nt: TGTGCCAGCAGTTACCGACCCCCCCCCTACAATGAGCAGTTCTTC
CDR3aa: CASSYRPPPYNEQFF

v_gene: TRBV4-1
d_gene: TRBD1
abundance: many
j_gene: TRBJ2-3
CDR3nt: TGCGCCAGCAGCCAAGGCAGACAGGGGGCGGGAGATACGCAGTATTTT
CDR3aa: CASSQGRQGAGDTQYF

v_gene: TRBV5-6
d_gene: TRBD1
abundance: few
j_gene: TRBJ2-7
CDR3nt: TGTGCCAGCAGCCAAACCACGGGACAGGGGGCCTACGAGCAGTACTTC
CDR3aa: CASSQTTGQGAYEQYF

v_gene: TRBV7-9
d_gene: .
abundance: .
j_gene: TRBJ1-1
CDR3nt: TGTGCCAGCAGCTTTGCGAGGACGGGCACTGAAGCTTTCTTT
CDR3aa: CASSFARTGTEAFF

v_gene: TRBV7-2
d_gene: .
abundance: .
j_gene: TRBJ1-5
CDR3nt: TGTGCCAGCAGTCTTAGCAGGGGCCTTGAGTATCAGCCCCAGCATTTT
CDR3aa: CASSLSRGLEYQPQHF

v_gene: TRBV28
d_gene: TRBD1
abundance: .
j_gene: TRBJ2-5
CDR3nt: TGTGCCAGCAGATCCGGGACAGGGGGCCTCCATGAGACCCAGTACTTC
CDR3aa: CASRSGTGGLHETQYF

v_gene: TRBV7-2
d_gene: TRBD1
abundance: few
j_gene: TRBJ2-7
CDR3nt: TGTGCCAGCAGCCCATTCGGACAGGTGACCTACGAGCAGTACTTC
CDR3aa: CASSPFGQVTYEQYF

v_gene: TRBV12-3/TRBV12-4
d_gene: .
abundance: .
j_gene: TRBJ2-7
CDR3nt: TGTCCCAGCAGTCCCCGCCCGGGACTGAGCTCCTACGAGCAGTACTTC
CDR3aa: CPSSPRPGLSSYEQYF

v_gene: TRBV25-1
d_gene: .
abundance: .
j_gene: TRBJ1-1
CDR3nt: TGTGCCACCACACAAACACGGGGCGCGAACACTGAAGCTTTCTTT
CDR3aa: CATTQTRGANTEAFF

v_gene: TRBV29-1
d_gene: .
abundance: few
j_gene: TRBJ2-5
CDR3nt: TGCAGCGTTGCGGGGGCTCTGGTAGAGACCCAGTACTTC
CDR3aa: CSVAGALVETQYF

v_gene: TRBV28
d_gene: TRBD2
abundance: .
j_gene: TRBJ2-3
CDR3nt: TGTGCCAGCAGTTCTTGGCGGGAGTCAACAGATACGCAGTATTTT
CDR3aa: CASSSWRESTDTQYF

v_gene: TRBV20-1
d_gene: .
abundance: few
j_gene: TRBJ2-1
CDR3nt: TGCAGTGCTACCTATAGTGGTGATGAGCAGTTCTTC
CDR3aa: CSATYSGDEQFF

v_gene: TRBV12-3/TRBV12-4
d_gene: TRBD2
abundance: few
j_gene: TRBJ2-1
CDR3nt: TGTGCCAGCAGTTTAGCACTCACTAGCGGCACCTACAATGAGCAGTTCTTC
CDR3aa: CASSLALTSGTYNEQFF

v_gene: TRBV7-2
d_gene: TRBD2
abundance: many
j_gene: TRBJ2-7
CDR3nt: TGTGCCAGCAGCTTAGTACTAGCGGGGACATACGAGCAGTACTTC
CDR3aa: CASSLVLAGTYEQYF

v_gene: TRBV20-1
d_gene: TRBD1
abundance: .
j_gene: TRBJ2-7
CDR3nt: TGCAGTGCTCGAGGGGACAGGGGTTACGAGCAGTACTTC
CDR3aa: CSARGDRGYEQYF